The 28 T cell receptor beta chains reported below all come from one sample, sequenced in a study of lymphopenia after photon versus proton radiotherapy. Measured with immunoSEQ multiplex PCR; TCRdb has only the in-frame clones, and not every one. The table lists 150,000 or so clones, about 88% of them singletons, with around 4.5% in the top ten. Sequenced here: peripheral blood, sampled from a patient treated with photon-based radiotherapy. The receptors shown here come from a man aged 45 to 65 with gastric cancer.

The chain uses TRBV15 and TRBJ2-7, with D possibly matching TRBD2 (6 bases). The CDR3 runs to 13 residues. V lost 5 bases, J lost 0 bases, and 8 bases lay in between. Germline CDR1 LNHNV, CDR2 YYDKDF (reference sequence). The CDR3 loop is CATSSTSSYEQYF. In DNA, the CDR3 is TGTGCCACCAGCTCGACTAGCTCCTACGAGCAGTACTTC.

The J gene is TRBJ1-1, the V gene TRBV2; D is ambiguous. V lost 6 bases and J lost 0, with 5 bases in between. Per the germline V gene, CDR1 is SNHLY and CDR2 is FYNNEI. The CDR3 totals 12 residues. The CDR3 DNA is TGTGCCAGCAGGGGGATGAACACTGAAGCTTTCTTT. It is translated as CASRGMNTEAFF.

This chain joins TRBV7-7 and TRBJ2-2, with D unresolved. This CDR3 spans 13 amino acids. V lost 1 base, J lost 5 bases, and 5 bases lay in between. Germline lookup yields CDR1 SSHAT and CDR2 FNYEAQ (reference sequence). The DNA for the CDR3 is TGTGCCAGCAGCTTAGGCAAGACCGGGGAGCTGTTTTTT. Residues: CASSLGKTGELFF.

J is TRBJ2-3 and V is TRBV7-2; D possibly uses TRBD1 or TRBD2 (5 bases each). Germline V gene data show CDR1 as SGHTA and CDR2 as FQGNSA. V shed 3 bases and J shed 6 bases, with 16 bases lying between them. The CDR3 sequence is 15 residues long. The CDR3 reads CASSFRSGRSDTQYF. Here the CDR3 DNA reads TGTGCCAGCAGCTTTAGATCGGGGCGCTCGGATACGCAGTATTTT. The full variable domain, its missing parts supplied by reference TRBV7-2 and TRBJ2-3, is GAGVSQSPSNKVTEKGKDVELRCDPISGHTALYWYRQSLGQGLEFLIYFQGNSAPDKSGLPSDRFSAERTGGSVSTLTIQRTQQEDSAVYLCASSFRSGRSDTQYFGPGTRLTVL.

The chain uses TRBV2 and TRBJ2-3, with 8 nucleotides matching TRBD1. The germline V gene encodes CDR1 SNHLY and CDR2 FYNNEI. Trimming took 3 bases from V and 1 from J; bases not matched to a gene: 3. The CDR3 runs 15 residues. This CDR3 reads CASSEGQEGTDTQYF. CDR3 bases: TGTGCCAGCAGTGAGGGACAGGAAGGCACAGATACGCAGTATTTT.

The gene calls are TRBV14 and TRBJ2-1; 14 nucleotides align to TRBD2. Germline lookup yields CDR1 SGHDN and CDR2 FVKESK. With 4 bases clipped from V and 7 bases from J, the junction kept 6 bases outside the gene matches. This CDR3 region has 16 residues. This CDR3 is CASSPPTSGRVNEQFF. DNA for the CDR3: TGTGCCAGCAGCCCACCGACTAGCGGGAGGGTGAATGAGCAGTTCTTC.

This chain links TRBV18 with TRBJ2-7; TRBD2 matches at 7 bases. The length of the CDR3 is 14 residues. Germline CDR1 KGHSH, CDR2 LQKENI. V lost 5 bases, J lost 0 bases, and 4 bases stayed unmatched. In DNA form, the CDR3 reads TGTGCCAGCTCATATGCTAGCGGCTCCTACGAGCAGTACTTC. It is translated as CASSYASGSYEQYF.

CDR3 region: CASSLSGEQFF. The CDR3 DNA reads as TGTGCCAGCAGTTTATCTGGGGAGCAGTTCTTC. The gene calls are TRBV27 and TRBJ2-1; no firm D call. Germline V gene lookup returns CDR1 MNHEY and CDR2 SMNVEV (reference sequence). CDR3 length: 11 residues. V lost 0 bases and J lost 10, with 4 bases in between.

The gene calls are TRBV6-6 and TRBJ1-5, with no clear D. CDR3 length: 15 amino acids. CDR1 and CDR2 from the germline V gene are MNHNY and SVGAGI (reference sequence). The V end was cut by 3 bases, the J end by 0 bases, with 9 bases between. Here the CDR3 DNA reads TGTGCCAGCAGTTATATGAGGGATAGCAATCAGCCCCAGCATTTT. This codes for CASSYMRDSNQPQHF.

The chain joins TRBV15 to TRBJ2-1; D perhaps matches TRBD2 (6 bases). Trimming took 0 bases from V and 5 from J, leaving 14 bases between them. CDR1 and CDR2 from the germline V gene are LNHNV and YYDKDF (reference sequence). There are 16 residues in the CDR3. CDR3 amino acids: CATSRDRAGTDNEQFF. Written as DNA, the CDR3 is TGTGCCACCAGCAGAGACAGGGCAGGGACTGACAATGAGCAGTTCTTC.

This chain uses TRBV28 with TRBJ2-2; tentative D call: TRBD2 (6 bases). The CDR3 runs 15 residues. CDR1 is MDHEN and CDR2 is SYDVKM in the germline V gene. V was trimmed by 3 bases and J by 1 base, leaving 9 bases between them. CDR3 DNA sequence: TGTGCCAGCAGTTTGGCTAGCGAGAACACCGGGGAGCTGTTTTTT. This sequence encodes CASSLASENTGELFF.

V gene TRBV29-1 combines with J gene TRBJ1-3; D unclear. Germline V gene sequence: CDR1 SQVTM, CDR2 ANQGSEA. The CDR3 consists of 12 residues. Trimming cost V 4 bases and J 0 bases, with 4 bases left between them. Written as DNA, the CDR3 is TGCAGCGTTGTCCCCTCTGGAAACACCATATATTTT. It translates to CSVVPSGNTIYF.

The V call is TRBV9, the J call TRBJ2-1; 7 bases match TRBD2. The V and J ends lost 5 bases and 10 bases, in that order; junction bases with no gene match: 12. The CDR3 sequence is 14 residues long. CDR1 SGDLS and CDR2 YYNGEE come from the germline V gene. This CDR3 is CASRGKAGAREQFF. The CDR3, as DNA: TGTGCCAGCAGAGGTAAGGCGGGAGCCCGGGAGCAGTTCTTC.

V is TRBV5-5 and J is TRBJ1-4, with D tentatively TRBD1 (5 bases). V lost 3 bases, J lost 0 bases, and 15 bases lay in between. Looked up from germline, CDR1 is SGHKS and CDR2 is YYEKEE (reference sequence). This CDR3 is built from 17 residues. CDR3 coding DNA: TGTGCCAGCAGCTCGGGGGTCCCTGTAGCAACTAATGAAAAACTGTTTTTT. It encodes CASSSGVPVATNEKLFF.

The V gene is TRBV6-4, the J gene TRBJ2-2, with D unresolved. CDR1 and CDR2 from the germline V gene are MRHNA and SNTAGT. This CDR3 region has 13 residues. V was clipped by 2 bases and J by 8 bases, with 9 bases between them. CDR3 sequence (DNA): TGTGCCAGCAGTGACGCCTCCCGTGGGGAGCTGTTTTTT. Translated, it gives CASSDASRGELFF.

V and J are TRBV10-3 and TRBJ1-2; D is perhaps TRBD1 (5 bases). Trimming removed 6 bases from V and 2 bases from J, with 13 bases in between. This CDR3 is 14 amino acids long. CDR1 ENHRY and CDR2 SYGVKD come from the germline V gene. CDR3 region: CAIRSGGGNYGYTF. The CDR3 DNA is TGTGCCATCAGATCGGGGGGAGGGAACTATGGCTACACCTTC.

The rearrangement links TRBV11-2 to TRBJ2-1; TRBD2 aligns across 10 bases. The CDR3 contains 14 residues. After removal of 5 bases from V and 5 bases from J, the junction contained 3 bases not matched to a gene. The germline V gene has CDR1 SGHAT and CDR2 FQNNGV. The CDR3 DNA is TGTGCCAGCAGCAACGGACTAGCGGACAATGAGCAGTTCTTC. Encoded protein: CASSNGLADNEQFF.

The chain is built from TRBV5-4 and TRBJ2-2; 13 bases align to TRBD2. With 4 bases clipped from V and 6 bases from J, the junction kept 9 bases outside the gene matches. There are 17 residues in the CDR3. CDR1 and CDR2 (germline): SGHNT, YYREEE (reference sequence). In DNA, the CDR3 is TGTGCCAGCAGCCATCAGGCACTAGCGGGAGGGGCCGGGGAGCTGTTTTTT. Translating it yields CASSHQALAGGAGELFF.

The rearrangement joins TRBV5-1 to TRBJ2-3; D could derive from TRBD1 or TRBD2 (6 bases each). This CDR3 is built from 15 residues. Trimming cost V 0 bases and J 3 bases, with 11 bases left between them. Germline CDR1 reads SGHRS; CDR2 reads YFSETQ. CDR3 DNA: TGCGCCAGCAGCTTGGAGGGGGGTTGGACAGATACGCAGTATTTT. Residues: CASSLEGGWTDTQYF. The whole variable domain, remainder taken from reference TRBV5-1 and TRBJ2-3, is KAGVTQTPRYLIKTRGQQVTLSCSPISGHRSVSWYQQTPGQGLQFLFEYFSETQRNKGNFPGRFSGRQFSNSRSEMNVSTLELGDSALYLCASSLEGGWTDTQYFGPGTRLTVL.

V usage is TRBV30 and J usage is TRBJ1-5; weak D call: TRBD1 (6 bases). The V gene lost 0 bases and the J gene lost 6 bases, with 15 bases spanning the gap. CDR3 length: 15 amino acids. Germline CDR1 is GTSNPN and CDR2 is SVGIG (reference sequence). The CDR3 nucleotides are TGTGCCTGGAGTGTAGGGGGACTCGCCAGTCAGCCCCAGCATTTT. It translates to CAWSVGGLASQPQHF.

The sample holds one count of this clone. This chain connects TRBV6-1 to TRBJ1-3; no firm D call. CDR1 is MNHNS, CDR2 SASEGT, per germline. Trimming cost V 0 bases and J 0 bases, with 9 bases left between them. The CDR3 is 16 amino acids. The chain's CDR3 is CASSEALLVSGNTIYF. For the CDR3, the DNA is TGTGCCAGCAGTGAAGCGCTTCTGGTCTCTGGAAACACCATATATTTT.

The chain has TRBV6-6 and TRBJ2-5; D not certain. V gave up 0 bases and J gave up 5 bases, with 4 bases separating them. The V gene's germline CDR1 is MNHNY and CDR2 SVGAGI (reference sequence). The CDR3 loop spans 12 amino acids. The CDR3 is CASSYSRETQYF. The CDR3, as DNA: TGTGCCAGCAGTTACTCCCGGGAGACCCAGTACTTC.

This clone was recorded once. The genes are TRBV7-9 and TRBJ2-2; TRBD2 matches 11 bases. The length of the CDR3 is 14 residues. V gave up 6 bases and J gave up 3 bases; unmatched junction bases: 0. The germline V gene has CDR1 SEHNR and CDR2 FQNEAQ (reference sequence). CDR3 DNA: TGTGCCAGCAGGACTAGCGGGGACACCGGGGAGCTGTTTTTT. Translating it yields CASRTSGDTGELFF.

The chain couples TRBV6-4 to TRBJ2-2; the match to TRBD2 covers 10 bases. CDR1 and CDR2 from the germline V gene are MRHNA and SNTAGT. CDR3 length equals 14 residues. J lost 7 bases, V lost 8 bases, and 7 bases had no gene match. The CDR3 nucleotides are TGTGCCAGCCAGCAGCTAGCGGGAGTCGGGGAGCTGTTTTTT. Amino acids: CASQQLAGVGELFF.

This chain connects TRBV6-5 to TRBJ2-7, with 10 bases identical to TRBD1. Germline values: CDR1 MNHEY, CDR2 SVGAGI. J lost 5 bases, V lost 4 bases, and 5 bases had no gene match. CDR3 length: 14 amino acids. CDR3 protein: CASSSRTGGHEQYF. Here the CDR3 DNA reads TGTGCCAGCAGTTCAAGGACAGGGGGGCACGAGCAGTACTTC.

This clone was counted a few times. The V and J genes are TRBV10-1 and TRBJ2-7; D is perhaps TRBD2 (6 bases). CDR1 and CDR2 (germline): WNHNN, SYGVQD (reference sequence). The CDR3 has 14 amino acids. V was trimmed by 3 bases and J by 5 bases, leaving 14 bases between them. This CDR3 is CASSDPGVSDEQYF. The CDR3 DNA reads as TGCGCCAGCAGTGACCCGGGGGTCTCTGACGAGCAGTACTTC.

This clone has just a few counts. The V gene is TRBV19, the J gene TRBJ2-1; D remains unclear. Germline CDR1 and CDR2: LNHDA and SQIVND (reference sequence). The CDR3 is made up of 13 amino acids. V was pared by 3 bases and J by 9 bases, with 12 bases between. The CDR3 loop is CASSIDGIGEQFF. CDR3 DNA: TGTGCCAGTAGTATTGATGGGATAGGTGAGCAGTTCTTC.

In nucleotides, the CDR3 is TGCGCCAGCAGCTCCGACCTTCAGGGGGCCAACAATGAGCAGTTCTTC. Translated, it gives CASSSDLQGANNEQFF. This chain joins TRBV5-1 and TRBJ2-1, with 8 positions matching TRBD1. The trim removed 3 bases at V and 5 bases at J, leaving 10 bases unmatched. The CDR3 contains 16 residues. Per germline, CDR1 SGHRS and CDR2 YFSETQ.